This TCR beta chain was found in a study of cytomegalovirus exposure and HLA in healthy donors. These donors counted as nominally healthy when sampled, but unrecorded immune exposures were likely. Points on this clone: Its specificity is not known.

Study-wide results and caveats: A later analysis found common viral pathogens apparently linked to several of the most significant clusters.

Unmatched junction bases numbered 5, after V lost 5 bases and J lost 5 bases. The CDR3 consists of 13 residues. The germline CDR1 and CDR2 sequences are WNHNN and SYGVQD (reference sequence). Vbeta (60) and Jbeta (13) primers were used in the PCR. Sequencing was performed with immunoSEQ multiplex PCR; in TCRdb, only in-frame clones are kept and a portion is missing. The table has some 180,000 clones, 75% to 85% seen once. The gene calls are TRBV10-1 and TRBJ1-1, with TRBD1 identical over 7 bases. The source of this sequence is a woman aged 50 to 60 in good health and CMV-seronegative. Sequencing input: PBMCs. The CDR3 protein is CASSRQGVTEAFF. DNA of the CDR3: TGCGCCAGCAGTCGACAGGGAGTGACTGAAGCTTTCTTT.